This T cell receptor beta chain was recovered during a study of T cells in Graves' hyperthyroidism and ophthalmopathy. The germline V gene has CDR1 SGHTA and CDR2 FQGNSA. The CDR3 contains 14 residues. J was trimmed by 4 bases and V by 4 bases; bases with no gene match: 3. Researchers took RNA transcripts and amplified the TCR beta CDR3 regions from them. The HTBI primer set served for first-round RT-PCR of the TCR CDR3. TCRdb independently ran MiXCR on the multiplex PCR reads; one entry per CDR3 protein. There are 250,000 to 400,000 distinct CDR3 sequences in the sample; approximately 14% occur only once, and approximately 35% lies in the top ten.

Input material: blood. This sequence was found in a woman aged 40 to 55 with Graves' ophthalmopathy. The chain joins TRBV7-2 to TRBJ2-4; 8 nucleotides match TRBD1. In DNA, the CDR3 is TGTGCCAGCAGCTCCGGACAGGGAAAAAACATTCAGTACTTC. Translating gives CASSSGQGKNIQYF.